Below are 29 T cell receptor beta chains sequenced from a single sample in a study of Ad26.COV2.S vaccination and SARS-CoV-2 variants. Using immunoSEQ multiplex PCR, the repertoire was profiled, and TCRdb retains in-frame clones only, with some absent. The table lists more than 300,000 clones, about 88% of them singletons. Treatment: over 15 received Ad26.COV2.S at low or high dose, single or two shots; a few received placebo; per-sample allocation not given. Material that was analyzed had been drawn on day 63 after the first vaccine or placebo injection. The sequencing here drew on peripheral blood, taken in a trial of Ad26.COV2.S vaccine versus placebo. Receptors were obtained from a person between 18 and 59 years old who received the Ad26.COV2.S COVID-19 vaccine or a placebo.

This chain uses TRBV29-1 with TRBJ2-3, with D possibly TRBD2 on 6 matching bases. Germline CDR1 SQVTM, CDR2 ANQGSEA. V lost 7 bases, J lost 4 bases, and 24 bases lay in between. The CDR3 consists of 16 residues. CDR3 nucleotides: TGCAGCGGCGGGGTCCGCAGGGCAGGAGGCGCAGATACGCAGTATTTT. Amino acid sequence: CSGGVRRAGGADTQYF.

The chain joins TRBV4-1 to TRBJ2-1, with 9 bases lining up with TRBD2. This CDR3 region has 17 residues. J lost 7 bases, V lost 0 bases, and 10 bases had no gene match. Per the germline V gene, CDR1 is MGHRA and CDR2 is YSYEKL. The CDR3 DNA reads TGCGCCAGCAGCCAAGACATGGGACTAGCCGGAAAAAATGAGCAGTTCTTC. Amino acid sequence: CASSQDMGLAGKNEQFF.

The CDR3 DNA sequence: TGTGCCAGCAGTTTTGGGGATAGCAATCAGCCCCAGCATTTT. Amino acid sequence: CASSFGDSNQPQHF. The chain carries TRBV27 and TRBJ1-5, with D unresolved. Trimming shortened V by 3 bases and J by 0 bases, and 6 bases separated the two germline ends. The CDR3 length is 14 residues. CDR1 is MNHEY and CDR2 is SMNVEV in the germline V gene (reference sequence).

The gene calls are TRBV19 and TRBJ1-2; a weak D match, TRBD1 (5 bases). CDR1 is LNHDA and CDR2 is SQIVND in the germline V gene (reference sequence). The V and J ends lost 3 bases and 0 bases respectively, with 11 bases between them. The CDR3 loop spans 15 amino acids. The CDR3 here is CASSIGAITNYGYTF. The CDR3 DNA follows: TGTGCCAGTAGTATTGGGGCCATTACTAACTATGGCTACACCTTC.

The J gene is TRBJ1-6, the V gene TRBV10-3, with TRBD1 matching 9 bases. CDR1 ENHRY and CDR2 SYGVKD come from the germline V gene. The CDR3 has 14 amino acids. Trimming cost V 6 bases and J 7 bases; bases outside gene matches: 4. CDR3 loop: CAIRQGAENSPLHF. The CDR3 coding sequence is TGTGCCATCAGACAGGGGGCAGAAAATTCACCCCTCCACTTT.

The V gene is TRBV9, the J gene TRBJ1-1, with D possibly matching TRBD1 (5 bases). The length of the CDR3 is 14 residues. Germline V lookup: CDR1 SGDLS, CDR2 YYNGEE. Trimming removed 0 bases from V and 4 bases from J, with 10 bases in between. The CDR3 coding sequence is TGTGCCAGCAGCGTAGAATGGGGGAGCACTGAAGCTTTCTTT. This gives the protein CASSVEWGSTEAFF. Variable domain in full (rest from reference TRBV9 and TRBJ1-1): DSGVTQTPKHLITATGQRVTLRCSPRSGDLSVYWYQQSLDQGLQFLIQYYNGEERAKGNILERFSAQQFPDLHSELNLSSLELGDSALYFCASSVEWGSTEAFFGQGTRLTVV.

The rearrangement joins TRBV18 to TRBJ2-7, with a weak D call TRBD1 (6 bases). Germline lookup yields CDR1 KGHSH and CDR2 LQKENI. Deletions cut 4 bases from V and 4 bases from J, with 11 bases between. CDR3 length: 13 amino acids. The CDR3 is CASSRPDSYEQYF. The CDR3 coding sequence is TGTGCCAGCTCACGCCCGGACAGTTACGAGCAGTACTTC.

The chain's CDR3 is CAISEVAETQYF. In DNA, the CDR3 is TGTGCCATCAGTGAAGTCGCGGAGACCCAGTACTTC. This chain joins TRBV10-3 and TRBJ2-5; D uncertain. This CDR3 has 12 amino acids. CDR1 is ENHRY and CDR2 is SYGVKD in the germline V gene. The ends were cut back, 3 bases at V and 5 bases at J, with 7 bases in the middle.

This clone has more than one count but fewer than ten. Other nucleotide sequences from this sample produce the same CDR3. CDR3: CASSLDSSYEQYF. The CDR3 DNA reads as TGTGCCAGCAGTTTGGACAGTTCCTACGAGCAGTACTTC. The chain couples TRBV27 to TRBJ2-7; possible D gene TRBD1, 6 bases. Germline CDR1 reads MNHEY; CDR2 reads SMNVEV (reference sequence). Between the trimmed V and J ends, which lost 3 bases and 1 base, there was a span of 7 bases. This CDR3 is 13 amino acids long.

The CDR3 protein is CATSDRSSIKPQHF. The CDR3 nucleotides are TGTGCCACCAGTGACCGATCTAGCATCAAGCCCCAGCATTTT. This rearrangement joins TRBV24-1 to TRBJ1-5; the D is unclear. CDR1 and CDR2 from the germline V gene are KGHDR and SFDVKD. The CDR3 consists of 14 residues. The V end lost 4 bases, the J end lost 8 bases, and 14 bases lay between the germline ends.

The chain is built from TRBV5-1 and TRBJ2-1, with a weak D call TRBD2 (5 bases). Trimming removed 5 bases at V and 8 bases at J, with 20 bases between. Germline V lookup: CDR1 SGHRS, CDR2 YFSETQ. The CDR3 totals 15 residues. The CDR3 DNA is TGCGCCAGCAGTCCGGGATCCCACGTGCTCGATGAGCAGTTCTTC. This gives the protein CASSPGSHVLDEQFF.

The genes are TRBV11-1 and TRBJ2-3; D is unclear. This CDR3 spans 15 amino acids. The V and J ends lost 4 bases and 4 bases respectively, with 15 bases between them. Germline V gene lookup returns CDR1 SGHAT and CDR2 FQDESV (reference sequence). The CDR3 coding sequence is TGTGCCAGCAGCTCCCCACGAGGATGGGCAGATACGCAGTATTTT. It codes for CASSSPRGWADTQYF.

V and J are TRBV6-2 or TRBV6-3 and TRBJ2-7; the match to TRBD2 covers 10 bases. CDR1 and CDR2 from the germline V gene are MNHEY and SVGEGT. This CDR3 spans 17 amino acids. V lost 2 bases and J lost 1; bases outside the gene matches: 8. The CDR3 loop reads CASSYPLGLAASYEQYF. The DNA of the CDR3 is TGTGCCAGCAGTTACCCCCTTGGACTAGCGGCTTCCTACGAGCAGTACTTC.

The chain has TRBV7-2 and TRBJ1-2; D gene ambiguous. The CDR3 runs to 14 residues. Trimming removed 1 base at V and 8 bases at J, with 14 bases between. From germline, CDR1 is SGHTA and CDR2 FQGNSA. CDR3 sequence: CASSLGIGVGGYTF. CDR3 nucleotide sequence: TGTGCCAGCAGCTTAGGTATAGGCGTGGGGGGCTACACCTTC. The complete variable domain, with remaining parts taken from reference TRBV7-2 and TRBJ1-2, reads GAGVSQSPSNKVTEKGKDVELRCDPISGHTALYWYRQSLGQGLEFLIYFQGNSAPDKSGLPSDRFSAERTGGSVSTLTIQRTQQEDSAVYLCASSLGIGVGGYTFGSGTRLTVV.

The genes are TRBV5-4 and TRBJ1-1; no clear D. The CDR3 is 13 amino acids. Looked up from germline, CDR1 is SGHNT and CDR2 is YYREEE (reference sequence). Trimming left V 4 bases short and J 3 bases short, with 10 bases between. The chain's CDR3 is CASSPPLDTEAFF. Here the CDR3 DNA reads TGTGCCAGCAGCCCTCCTCTTGACACTGAAGCTTTCTTT.

The rearrangement links TRBV15 to TRBJ2-7, with no clear D. Trimming cost V 1 base and J 2 bases, with 12 bases left between them. Germline CDR1 reads LNHNV; CDR2 reads YYDKDF (reference sequence). CDR3 length: 15 amino acids. CDR3 coding DNA: TGTGCCACCAGCAGAGCCCCCCCCGGTACCTACGAGCAGTACTTC. This encodes CATSRAPPGTYEQYF.

The V and J genes are TRBV6-5 and TRBJ1-1; TRBD1 aligns across 8 bases. V gave up 4 bases and J gave up 0 bases; unmatched junction bases: 4. CDR1 and CDR2 (germline): MNHEY, SVGAGI. The CDR3 loop spans 15 amino acids. CDR3 nucleotides: TGTGCCAGCAGTTCATACAGGGGGATGAACACTGAAGCTTTCTTT. This encodes CASSSYRGMNTEAFF.

The chain has TRBV30 and TRBJ1-2; TRBD1 matches at 9 bases. Germline CDR1 reads GTSNPN; CDR2 reads SVGIG (reference sequence). V gave up 2 bases and J gave up 8 bases; unmatched junction bases: 9. CDR3 size: 14 residues. The CDR3 sequence is CAWSRGQGLSGYTF. CDR3 coding DNA: TGTGCCTGGAGTCGGGGACAGGGATTGTCGGGCTACACCTTC.

This rearrangement joins TRBV6-2 or TRBV6-3 to TRBJ2-1; D unclear. Looked up from germline, CDR1 is MNHEY and CDR2 is SVGEGT. CDR3 length: 13 amino acids. Trimming removed 2 bases at V and 10 bases at J, with 12 bases between. CDR3 DNA sequence: TGTGCCAGCAGTTACGGGGTAGGCCAAGAGCAGTTCTTC. Its translation: CASSYGVGQEQFF.

The gene calls are TRBV19 and TRBJ2-3; no reliable D call. V lost 5 bases and J 2 bases, leaving 5 bases between the germline ends. This CDR3 spans 12 amino acids. Germline CDR1 is LNHDA and CDR2 is SQIVND (reference sequence). The CDR3: CASSLYTDTQYF. The CDR3 coding sequence is TGTGCCAGTAGTTTGTACACAGATACGCAGTATTTT.

The J gene is TRBJ2-1, the V gene TRBV5-4; TRBD2 might be the D (5 bases). The CDR3 is 15 amino acids. The V gene lost 1 base and the J gene lost 2 bases, with 10 bases spanning the gap. CDR1 is SGHNT, CDR2 YYREEE, per germline (reference sequence). The CDR3 DNA reads TGTGCCAGCAGCTTGCGGAGCGGAGCCTACAATGAGCAGTTCTTC. This translates into CASSLRSGAYNEQFF.

V usage is TRBV6-2 or TRBV6-3 and J usage is TRBJ1-1; TRBD1 aligns across 7 bases. CDR1 MNHEY and CDR2 SVGEGT come from the germline V gene. The CDR3 covers 15 residues. With V trimmed by 4 bases and J by 2 bases, 7 bases remained unmatched. The CDR3 DNA sequence: TGTGCCAGCAGTTGGGGGGACAGTTTTAACACTGAAGCTTTCTTT. Encoded protein: CASSWGDSFNTEAFF.

In its sample, this clone was seen once. The chain couples TRBV4-3 to TRBJ2-7; D is tentatively TRBD1 or TRBD2 (6 bases each). The length of the CDR3 is 15 residues. V shed 2 bases and J shed 4 bases, with 15 bases lying between them. CDR1 and CDR2 (germline): LGHNA, YSLEER. CDR3 nucleotide sequence: TGCGCCAGCAGCCAAATGGCCGAGGGGGGTTACGAGCAGTACTTC. Residues: CASSQMAEGGYEQYF.

V usage is TRBV27 and J usage is TRBJ2-3, with 11 bases fitting TRBD1. Germline CDR1 and CDR2: MNHEY and SMNVEV (reference sequence). With 3 bases clipped from V and 3 bases from J, the junction kept 11 bases outside the gene matches. The CDR3 extends over 18 amino acids. The chain's CDR3 is CASSFTTGTGGWTDTQYF. For the CDR3, the DNA is TGTGCCAGCAGTTTTACCACCGGGACAGGGGGATGGACAGATACGCAGTATTTT.

The chain recombines TRBV30 with TRBJ1-6, with D possibly being TRBD1 (5 bases). CDR3 length: 13 amino acids. Germline V lookup: CDR1 GTSNPN, CDR2 SVGIG (reference sequence). Between the trimmed V and J ends, which lost 3 bases and 6 bases, there was a span of 9 bases. The CDR3 DNA is TGTGCCTGGAGCGGACATAGTAATTCACCCCTCCACTTT. It encodes CAWSGHSNSPLHF.

The chain links TRBV11-3 to TRBJ2-7; a possible D gene is TRBD1 (6 bases). V was cut by 1 base and J by 0 bases, with 16 bases left in between. This CDR3 region has 17 residues. Germline CDR1 reads SGHNT; CDR2 reads YENEEA. Here the CDR3 reads CASSLGGRGPVSYEQYF. The CDR3 nucleotides read TGTGCCAGCAGCTTAGGGGGCAGGGGCCCCGTCTCCTACGAGCAGTACTTC.

The gene calls are TRBV30 and TRBJ2-7; TRBD2 is a possible D gene (5 bases). CDR1 and CDR2 (germline): GTSNPN, SVGIG (reference sequence). CDR3 size: 15 residues. V was trimmed by 0 bases and J by 2 bases, leaving 14 bases between them. CDR3 coding DNA: TGTGCCTGGAGTGTACGAGCGGCAGCAACCTACGAGCAGTACTTC. Translating it yields CAWSVRAAATYEQYF.

The chain couples TRBV4-3 to TRBJ2-1, with TRBD1 as a possible D gene (6 bases). Germline V gene lookup returns CDR1 LGHNA and CDR2 YSLEER. The CDR3 spans 14 residues. Trimming took 1 base from V and 2 from J, leaving 6 bases between them. The CDR3, as DNA: TGCGCCAGCAGCCAAGGGGACACCTACAATGAGCAGTTCTTC. Protein sequence: CASSQGDTYNEQFF.

V and J are TRBV20-1 and TRBJ2-2; D might be TRBD2 (5 bases). Deletions cut 3 bases from V and 3 bases from J, with 11 bases between. The CDR3 is 14 residues long. CDR1 is DFQATT and CDR2 is SNEGSKA in the germline V gene (reference sequence). This CDR3 is CSASLSVYTGELFF. CDR3 sequence (DNA): TGCAGTGCTAGTCTTAGCGTATACACCGGGGAGCTGTTTTTT.